The clone carrying this T cell receptor beta chain was counted once. Its antigen is unknown. The data are from a study of Graves' ophthalmopathy and Graves' hyperthyroidism. The study, taken as a whole, reports: Among expanded thyroid clonotypes above 0.001 frequency, most also occurred in blood. A 13-signature model separated ophthalmopathy from stable hyperthyroidism, reaching about 88% sensitivity and around 79% specificity cross-validated.

Pregnant or lactating patients and those with other autoimmune diseases or uncontrolled infections were excluded. Clinicians diagnosed using symptoms, serum thyroxine, TRAb, thyroid ultrasound and orbital computed tomography. This CDR3 spans 12 amino acids. Germline lookup yields CDR1 MGHRA and CDR2 YSYEKL. V dropped 2 bases and J dropped 8 bases, with 9 bases sitting between them. Scientists amplified the TCR beta CDR3 regions from RNA transcripts. HTBI primers were employed in first-round RT-PCR, then a second-round multiplex PCR followed. MiXCR was run by TCRdb on the multiplex PCR reads, yielding one entry per CDR3 protein. In the table there are 620,000 or so distinct CDR3 sequences, about a fifth of which are singletons.

This TCR was recovered from a woman under 30 with stable Graves' hyperthyroidism. Some clones in this sample may be carry-over from other donors' samples. The V gene is TRBV4-1, the J gene TRBJ1-2; D call uncertain. Sequencing used peripheral blood. The CDR3 DNA reads as TGCGCCAGCAGCCAACTCAACGAGGGCTACACCTTC. As protein: CASSQLNEGYTF.